This T cell receptor beta chain was sequenced in a study of blood T cell repertoires in COVID-19. Study-wide background: Acute and convalescent COVID-19 samples came from the United States, Italy and Spain. T cells, B-cell-depleted T cells, or PBMCs provided the cDNA or gDNA that served as material.

Original methodology: Reference gene primers were amplified, and this amplification served to estimate nucleated cell counts. Repertoires were generated with immunoSEQ multiplex PCR, while TCRdb's copy carries only in-frame clones and drops some. The DNA was the basis for D and trimming; V, J and clone size are from that table. The sample holds some 180,000 clones, about 80% seen once. V gave up 0 bases and J gave up 8 bases; unmatched junction bases: 10. Germline assignment: CDR1 MGHRA and CDR2 YSYEKL. This CDR3 is 16 amino acids long. This clonotype originated in an elderly woman with acute or convalescent COVID-19. The sequenced sample was peripheral blood. The chain carries TRBV4-1 and TRBJ2-1; 7 bases align to TRBD1. CDR3 protein: CASSQETRQGVDEQFF. The CDR3 bases are TGCGCCAGCAGCCAAGAAACAAGACAGGGAGTAGATGAGCAGTTCTTC.